One and the same sample provided the 31 T cell receptor beta chains below, sequenced in a study of T cell responses to AZD1222 COVID-19 vaccine. The protocol was immunoSEQ multiplex PCR, while the TCRdb copy is restricted to in-frame clones and leaves out a portion. The table records around 120,000 clones, 87% of them present only once. The source was peripheral blood, collected on day 0 of AZD1222 vaccination. Receptors were obtained from an adult in good health.

The rearrangement links TRBV7-3 to TRBJ2-3; tentative D call: TRBD2 (5 bases). CDR1 and CDR2 from the germline V gene are SGHTA and FQGTGA. CDR3 length: 15 residues. Trimming shortened V by 2 bases and J by 2 bases, and 11 bases separated the two germline ends. CDR3 in amino acids: CASSLGGLPTDTQYF. The CDR3 bases are TGTGCCAGCAGCTTAGGAGGACTTCCCACAGATACGCAGTATTTT.

The V gene is TRBV7-3, the J gene TRBJ2-3; unclear D gene. The V gene's germline CDR1 is SGHTA and CDR2 FQGTGA. V was shortened by 2 bases and J by 2 bases, with 2 bases between the two germline ends. This CDR3 contains 12 residues. The CDR3, as DNA: TGTGCCAGCAGCTTACCCACAGATACGCAGTATTTT. Residues: CASSLPTDTQYF. The whole variable domain, filled in from reference TRBV7-3 and TRBJ2-3, reads GAGVSQTPSNKVTEKGKYVELRCDPISGHTALYWYRQSLGQGPEFLIYFQGTGAADDSGLPNDRFFAVRPEGSVSTLKIQRTERGDSAVYLCASSLPTDTQYFGPGTRLTVL.

Remarks on this clone: The junction departs from the called germline gene at one end, perhaps through a read error. The chain combines TRBV7-7 with TRBJ1-4; no clear D gene. Germline CDR1 SSHAT, CDR2 FNYEAQ (reference sequence). CDR3 length equals 18 residues. Written as DNA, the CDR3 is TGTGCTAGCAGCTGCCGCTGGAGCTATGTTGCAACTAATGAAAAACTGTTTTTT. Protein product: CASSCRWSYVATNEKLFF. The variable domain in full, completed from reference TRBV7-7 and TRBJ1-4, reads GAGVSQSPRYKVTKRGQDVTLRCDPISSHATLYWYQQALGQGPEFLTYFNYEAQPDKSGLPSDRFSAERPEGSISTLTIQRTEQRDSAMYRCASSCRWSYVATNEKLFFGSGTQLSVL.

V gene TRBV9 combines with J gene TRBJ1-2; 9 bases are a match to TRBD1. CDR1 is SGDLS and CDR2 is YYNGEE in the germline V gene. Trimming at V came to 3 bases and at J to 3 bases, leaving 9 bases not matched to a gene. The CDR3 is 16 residues long. The CDR3 sequence: CASSGWTGELDYGYTF. The CDR3 DNA is TGTGCCAGCAGCGGATGGACAGGGGAATTAGACTATGGCTACACCTTC.

The V gene is TRBV9, the J gene TRBJ2-1; D remains unclear. The length of the CDR3 is 16 residues. Germline V gene sequence: CDR1 SGDLS, CDR2 YYNGEE. Trimming removed 0 bases from V and 6 bases from J, with 16 bases in between. The CDR3, as DNA: TGTGCCAGCAGCGTAGGTGGAACACCTTCAAGCAATGAGCAGTTCTTC. As protein: CASSVGGTPSSNEQFF.

V is TRBV6-4 and J is TRBJ1-2; a weak D match, TRBD1 (6 bases). The CDR3 is made up of 16 amino acids. Germline CDR1 reads MRHNA; CDR2 reads SNTAGT. Trimming took off 6 bases at V and 0 bases at J, with 17 bases between the two ends. The CDR3 protein is CASSTRTAHSNYGYTF. The CDR3 DNA follows: TGTGCCAGCAGCACCCGGACAGCCCACTCTAACTATGGCTACACCTTC.

In this sample, this clone turned up once. The genes are TRBV7-2 and TRBJ2-3, with D uncertain. Germline CDR1 SGHTA, CDR2 FQGNSA. Trimming left V 2 bases short and J 3 bases short, with 21 bases between. The CDR3 runs 18 residues. CDR3 residues: CASSLQSPVLKMTDTQYF. CDR3 in DNA: TGTGCCAGCAGCTTACAGAGCCCGGTCTTAAAGATGACAGATACGCAGTATTTT.

The CDR3 DNA reads TGTGCCAGCAGCTCCTTTTGGAGGGATTCCTTGATGAACACTGAAGCTTTCTTT. Amino acid sequence: CASSSFWRDSLMNTEAFF. The chain employs TRBV5-4 and TRBJ1-1, with no clear D. This CDR3 contains 18 residues. Trimming removed 3 bases at V and 0 bases at J, with 21 bases between. Germline V gene data show CDR1 as SGHNT and CDR2 as YYREEE (reference sequence).

On this clone: At one end, the junction sequence differs from germline, possibly due to a read error. The rearrangement joins TRBV7-7 to TRBJ2-5; weak D call: TRBD1 (6 bases). The CDR3 contains 16 residues. Germline V CDR1 and CDR2: SSHAT, FNYEAQ (reference sequence). In DNA form, the CDR3 reads TGTGCTAGCAGCTCCTCATCCCAGGGGTCGGCGGAGACCCAGTACTTC. Its translation: CASSSSSQGSAETQYF.

Note on this clone: The sample contains more than one DNA sequence encoding this CDR3. The chain is built from TRBV7-9 and TRBJ2-1; 10 nucleotides agree with TRBD2. The CDR3 sequence is 16 residues long. The germline V gene has CDR1 SEHNR and CDR2 FQNEAQ (reference sequence). The V and J ends lost 0 bases and 4 bases, in that order; junction bases with no gene match: 3. CDR3 DNA sequence: TGTGCCAGCAGCTTAGCCCTAGCGGGAGCTTACAATGAGCAGTTCTTC. Amino acid sequence: CASSLALAGAYNEQFF.

This clone was observed a single time. The chain couples TRBV28 to TRBJ2-5; maybe TRBD2 (5 bases). Germline V gives CDR1 MDHEN, CDR2 SYDVKM. Trimming removed 5 bases at V and 3 bases at J, with 16 bases between. This CDR3 region has 15 residues. The CDR3 reads CASSPQRLAKETQYF. DNA for the CDR3: TGTGCCAGCAGTCCCCAGAGGCTAGCCAAAGAGACCCAGTACTTC.

The gene calls are TRBV27 and TRBJ2-7, with TRBD2 matching 10 bases. Trimming took 2 bases from V and 4 from J; bases not matched to a gene: 11. Germline CDR1 is MNHEY and CDR2 is SMNVEV (reference sequence). The CDR3 loop spans 17 amino acids. CDR3 protein: CASSLRGLAGVTYEQYF. DNA of the CDR3: TGTGCCAGCAGTTTAAGAGGTCTAGCGGGAGTAACATACGAGCAGTACTTC.

The V call is TRBV7-9, the J call TRBJ2-1; D is possibly TRBD1 or TRBD2 (7 bases each). Trimming took 6 bases from V and 7 from J, leaving 22 bases between them. The CDR3 consists of 16 residues. Germline V gives CDR1 SEHNR, CDR2 FQNEAQ (reference sequence). The CDR3 here is CASRRGEGANRNEQFF. The CDR3, as DNA: TGTGCCAGCAGGAGAGGGGAGGGGGCTAATCGGAATGAGCAGTTCTTC.

This clone appeared a few times. The genes are TRBV5-6 and TRBJ2-7; 11 positions agree with TRBD2. The CDR3 sequence is 15 residues long. J was trimmed by 5 bases and V by 2 bases; bases with no gene match: 6. Germline V gene sequence: CDR1 SGHDT, CDR2 YYEEEE. In nucleotides, the CDR3 is TGTGCCAGCAGCTTTGGCCTAGCGGGGGGTCACGAGCAGTACTTC. It yields the protein CASSFGLAGGHEQYF.

The genes are TRBV14 and TRBJ1-4, with D maybe TRBD1 (6 bases). CDR1 is SGHDN and CDR2 is FVKESK in the germline V gene. With 4 bases removed from V and 10 bases from J, the gap between germline ends came to 13 bases. This CDR3 region has 13 residues. The CDR3 DNA reads TGTGCCAGCAGCCCGGGGACGACAGGAAAACTGTTTTTT. It codes for CASSPGTTGKLFF.

The rearrangement links TRBV28 to TRBJ2-1; 9 nucleotides match TRBD1. Unmatched junction bases numbered 6, after V lost 5 bases and J lost 4 bases. The CDR3 covers 15 residues. CDR1 and CDR2 from the germline V gene are MDHEN and SYDVKM. The CDR3 DNA reads TGTGCCAGCAGTCCTCCAGGACAGGGGTACAATGAGCAGTTCTTC. Its translation: CASSPPGQGYNEQFF.

To note about this clone: Sequence at one end of the junction differs from germline and may be a read error. CDR3 bases: TGTGCCAGCAGGGAAGGGACAGCCTATGGCTACACCTTC. It yields the protein CASREGTAYGYTF. The chain joins TRBV2 to TRBJ1-2, with 7 bases lining up with TRBD1. The CDR3 has 13 residues. Germline lookup yields CDR1 SNHLY and CDR2 FYNNEI.

This chain links TRBV19 with TRBJ1-1; D is unresolved. This CDR3 has 14 amino acids. The germline gives CDR1 LNHDA, CDR2 SQIVND (reference sequence). Deletions cut 0 bases from V and 4 bases from J, with 9 bases between. The CDR3 loop is CASSIDVGPTEAFF. CDR3 DNA sequence: TGTGCCAGTAGTATAGACGTCGGGCCCACTGAAGCTTTCTTT.

The chain employs TRBV30 and TRBJ1-4; possible D gene TRBD1, 5 bases. Gene TRBJ2-2 matches the end of the DNA better, so the J call may be wrong. The germline V gene encodes CDR1 GTSNPN and CDR2 SVGIG (reference sequence). The CDR3 is 13 amino acids. The CDR3 loop is CAWSVGQELELFF. CDR3 nucleotides: TGTGCCTGGAGTGTAGGACAAGAACTGGAGCTGTTTTTT.

The V call is TRBV5-1, the J call TRBJ2-1; 8 nucleotides match TRBD2. This CDR3 contains 15 residues. V lost 1 base and J lost 7; bases outside the gene matches: 7. Germline CDR1 reads SGHRS; CDR2 reads YFSETQ. The chain's CDR3 is CASSLRSGSFNEQFF. For the CDR3, the DNA is TGCGCCAGCAGCTTGAGAAGCGGGAGTTTTAATGAGCAGTTCTTC. Full variable domain (missing parts from reference TRBV5-1 and TRBJ2-1): KAGVTQTPRYLIKTRGQQVTLSCSPISGHRSVSWYQQTPGQGLQFLFEYFSETQRNKGNFPGRFSGRQFSNSRSEMNVSTLELGDSALYLCASSLRSGSFNEQFFGPGTRLTVL.

V is TRBV11-2 and J is TRBJ2-3, with TRBD2 matching over 14 bases. Losses at the gene ends were 5 bases for V and 3 bases for J; bases not matched to a gene: 10. The CDR3 has 18 amino acids. Germline V gene data show CDR1 as SGHAT and CDR2 as FQNNGV. DNA of the CDR3: TGTGCCAGCAGCCAAACCAGGGGACTAGCGGGGGTAACAGATACGCAGTATTTT. Amino acids: CASSQTRGLAGVTDTQYF.

The J gene is TRBJ2-7, the V gene TRBV5-1; tentative D call: TRBD2 (6 bases). V lost 0 bases to trimming and J lost 3 bases, with 13 bases between them. The CDR3 spans 15 residues. The germline CDR1 and CDR2 sequences are SGHRS and YFSETQ. The CDR3 sequence is CASSLGGTSSYEQYF. The CDR3 DNA sequence: TGCGCCAGCAGCTTGGGAGGCACTAGCAGCTACGAGCAGTACTTC.

The V and J genes are TRBV7-3 and TRBJ2-2; D gene unclear. V lost 5 bases to trimming and J lost 8 bases, with 9 bases between them. The CDR3 is made up of 12 amino acids. Germline CDR1 SGHTA, CDR2 FQGTGA. The CDR3 region has the DNA TGTGCCAGCAGCCCTACCTCGGGGGAGCTGTTTTTT. Its translation is CASSPTSGELFF. Variable domain in full (rest from reference TRBV7-3 and TRBJ2-2): GAGVSQTPSNKVTEKGKYVELRCDPISGHTALYWYRQSLGQGPEFLIYFQGTGAADDSGLPNDRFFAVRPEGSVSTLKIQRTERGDSAVYLCASSPTSGELFFGEGSRLTVL.

The chain employs TRBV19 and TRBJ2-3; weak D call: TRBD2 (6 bases). The CDR3 consists of 15 residues. Per the germline V gene, CDR1 is LNHDA and CDR2 is SQIVND (reference sequence). Trimming took off 8 bases at V and 0 bases at J, with 15 bases between the two ends. CDR3 coding DNA: TGTGCCAGTGCTTCCACGGGAGTTAGCACAGATACGCAGTATTTT. This gives the protein CASASTGVSTDTQYF. The full variable domain, with the rest looked up from reference TRBV19 and TRBJ2-3, is DGGITQSPKYLFRKEGQNVTLSCEQNLNHDAMYWYRQDPGQGLRLIYYSQIVNDFQKGDIAEGYSVSREKKESFPLTVTSAQKNPTAFYLCASASTGVSTDTQYFGPGTRLTVL.

This sequence joins TRBV30 and TRBJ2-2; 8 positions agree with TRBD2. This CDR3 is built from 16 residues. Germline V gene sequence: CDR1 GTSNPN, CDR2 SVGIG (reference sequence). V was pared by 3 bases and J by 0 bases, with 6 bases of the junction left unmatched. Here the CDR3 reads CAWRLTSVTNTGELFF. As DNA, the CDR3 is TGTGCCTGGAGATTGACTAGCGTTACGAACACCGGGGAGCTGTTTTTT.

V usage is TRBV7-8 and J usage is TRBJ1-2; maybe TRBD1 (6 bases). The V gene's germline CDR1 is SGHVS and CDR2 FQNEAQ. This CDR3 region has 13 residues. Trimming left V 2 bases short and J 4 bases short, with 8 bases between. In DNA, the CDR3 is TGTGCCAGCAGCTTAACAGGGCCCTATGGCTACACCTTC. Translating gives CASSLTGPYGYTF.

This chain connects TRBV7-2 to TRBJ1-1; 10 positions agree with TRBD1. This CDR3 comprises 14 residues. Germline CDR1 and CDR2: SGHTA and FQGNSA. With 5 bases clipped from V and 6 bases from J, the junction kept 6 bases outside the gene matches. CDR3 bases: TGTGCCAGCAGCCCGGACAGGGGGGTCTCTGAAGCTTTCTTT. Translating it yields CASSPDRGVSEAFF. The full variable domain, rest sourced from reference TRBV7-2 and TRBJ1-1, is GAGVSQSPSNKVTEKGKDVELRCDPISGHTALYWYRQSLGQGLEFLIYFQGNSAPDKSGLPSDRFSAERTGGSVSTLTIQRTQQEDSAVYLCASSPDRGVSEAFFGQGTRLTVV.

This clone is a singleton in its sample. The chain joins TRBV5-4 to TRBJ1-3, with 7 bases aligning to TRBD1. V was pared by 6 bases and J by 1 base, with 4 bases of the junction left unmatched. In germline, CDR1 is SGHNT, CDR2 YYREEE (reference sequence). The CDR3 is 14 amino acids. The CDR3 reads CASTLTGSGNTIYF. Here the CDR3 DNA reads TGTGCCAGCACCCTGACAGGGTCTGGAAACACCATATATTTT.

V gene TRBV6-5 combines with J gene TRBJ2-5; D is possibly TRBD1 or TRBD2 (7 bases each). The CDR3 extends over 14 amino acids. V was clipped by 5 bases and J by 5 bases, with 15 bases between them. CDR1 and CDR2 from the germline V gene are MNHEY and SVGAGI. The CDR3 nucleotides read TGTGCCAGCAGTCAGGGGGGGACTCGGGAGACCCAGTACTTC. Translation gives CASSQGGTRETQYF.

V is TRBV30 and J is TRBJ1-5, with TRBD1 identical over 9 bases. The CDR3 consists of 16 residues. Germline-derived CDR1 and CDR2 are GTSNPN and SVGIG (reference sequence). J was trimmed by 0 bases and V by 6 bases; bases with no gene match: 9. In DNA form, the CDR3 reads TGTGCCTGTAACAGGGGGCCTTCCTTTAGCAATCAGCCCCAGCATTTT. Its protein product is CACNRGPSFSNQPQHF.

The rearrangement links TRBV6-1 to TRBJ2-3; D unclear. V was trimmed by 3 bases and J by 0 bases, leaving 10 bases between them. The CDR3 runs to 15 residues. Germline-derived CDR1 and CDR2 are MNHNS and SASEGT. This CDR3 reads CASSDAWASTDTQYF. In nucleotides, the CDR3 is TGTGCCAGCAGTGATGCGTGGGCTAGCACAGATACGCAGTATTTT.